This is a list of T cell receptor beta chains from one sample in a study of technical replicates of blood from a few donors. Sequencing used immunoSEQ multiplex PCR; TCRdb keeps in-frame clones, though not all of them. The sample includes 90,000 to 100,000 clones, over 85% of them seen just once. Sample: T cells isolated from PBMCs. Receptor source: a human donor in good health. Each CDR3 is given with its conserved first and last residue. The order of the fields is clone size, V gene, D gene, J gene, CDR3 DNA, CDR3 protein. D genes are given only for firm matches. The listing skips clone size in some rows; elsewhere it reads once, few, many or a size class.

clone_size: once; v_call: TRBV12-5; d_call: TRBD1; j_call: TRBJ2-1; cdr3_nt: TGTGCTAGTGGTCCTGGACAGGGGGGCTACAATGAGCAGTTCTTC; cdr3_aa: CASGPGQGGYNEQFF
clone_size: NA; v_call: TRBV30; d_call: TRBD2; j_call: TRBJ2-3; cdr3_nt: TGTGCCTGGAGCGGGGGAGGGACGCAGTATTTT; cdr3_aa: CAWSGGGTQYF
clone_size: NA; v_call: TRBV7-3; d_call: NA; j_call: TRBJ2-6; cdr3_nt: TGTGCCAGCAGCTTAACCTGGGCCGCTCCTGGGGCCAACGTCCTGACTTTC; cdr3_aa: CASSLTWAAPGANVLTF
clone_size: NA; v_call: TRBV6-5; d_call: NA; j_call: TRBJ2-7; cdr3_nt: TGTGCCAGCAGTTACTATTCCGGGATTCCCTACGAGCAGTACTTC; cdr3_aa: CASSYYSGIPYEQYF
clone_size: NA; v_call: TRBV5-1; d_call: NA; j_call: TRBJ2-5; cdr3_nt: TGCGCCAGCAGCCCAGGGGCGGGAGTTTCGAAAGAGACCCAGTACTTC; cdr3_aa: CASSPGAGVSKETQYF
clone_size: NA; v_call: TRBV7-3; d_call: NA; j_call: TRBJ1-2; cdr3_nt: TGTGCCAGCAGCTTAAACCCGGGTGGTGGCTACACCTTC; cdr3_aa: CASSLNPGGGYTF
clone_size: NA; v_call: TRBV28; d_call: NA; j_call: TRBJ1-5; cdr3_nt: TGTGCCAGCAGTCTGTCTCAGCCCCAGCATTTT; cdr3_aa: CASSLSQPQHF
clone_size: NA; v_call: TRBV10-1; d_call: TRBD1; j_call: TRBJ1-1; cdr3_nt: TGCGCCGCTCGACAGGGGGCAATCCCTGAGAACACTGAAGCTTTCTTT; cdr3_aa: CAARQGAIPENTEAFF
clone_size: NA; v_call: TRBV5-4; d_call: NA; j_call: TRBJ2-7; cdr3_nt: TGTGCCAGCAGCTTGGAGTCTGCGAGGTCCTACGAGCAGTACTTC; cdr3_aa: CASSLESARSYEQYF
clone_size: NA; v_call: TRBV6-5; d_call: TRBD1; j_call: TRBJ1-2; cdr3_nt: TGTGCCAGCGCCCGGGACAGGGGCTACGGCTACACCTTC; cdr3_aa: CASARDRGYGYTF
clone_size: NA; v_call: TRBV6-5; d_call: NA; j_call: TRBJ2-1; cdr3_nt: TGTGCCAGCCGTTTCTTAGCGGAAATCTACAATGAGCAGTTCTTC; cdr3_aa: CASRFLAEIYNEQFF
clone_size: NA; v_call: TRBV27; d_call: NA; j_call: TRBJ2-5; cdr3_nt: TGTGCCAGCAGTTTATTCTTCGGGATACAAGAGACCCAGTACTTC; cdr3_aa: CASSLFFGIQETQYF
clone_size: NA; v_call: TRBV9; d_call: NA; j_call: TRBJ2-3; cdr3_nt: TGTGCCAGCAGCGTAGGGGCAGTTACAGATACGCAGTATTTT; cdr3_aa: CASSVGAVTDTQYF
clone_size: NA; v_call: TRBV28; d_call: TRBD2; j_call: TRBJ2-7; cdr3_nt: TGTGCCAGCAGTTCCTCAAGCGGTGCGGGAGGGGCCTACGAGCAGTACTTC; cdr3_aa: CASSSSSGAGGAYEQYF
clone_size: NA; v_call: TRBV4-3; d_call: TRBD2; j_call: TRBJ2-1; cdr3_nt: TGCGCCAGCAGCCAAGCGGCTAGCGGTTGGGAGATAAGCTCCTACAATGAGCAGTTCTTC; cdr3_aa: CASSQAASGWEISSYNEQFF
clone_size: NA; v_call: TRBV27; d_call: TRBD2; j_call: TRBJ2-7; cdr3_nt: TGTGCCAGCAGCTTCCGGACTAGCGGGGGATACGAGCAGTACTTC; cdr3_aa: CASSFRTSGGYEQYF
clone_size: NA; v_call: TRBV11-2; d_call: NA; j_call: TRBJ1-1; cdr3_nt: TGTGCCAGCAGCTTGGGGAGCGGCACTGAAGCTTTCTTT; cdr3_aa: CASSLGSGTEAFF
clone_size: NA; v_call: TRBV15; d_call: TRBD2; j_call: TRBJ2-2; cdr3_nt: TGTGCCACCAGCAGAGTAGGGGGACTAGCGATCACCGGGGAGCTGTTTTTT; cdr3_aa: CATSRVGGLAITGELFF
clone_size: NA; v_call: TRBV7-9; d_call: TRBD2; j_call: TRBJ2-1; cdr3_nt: TGTGCCAGCAGCTTAGACCTAGCGGGAGGCCCGGGGTCGATCTTC; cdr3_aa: CASSLDLAGGPGSIF
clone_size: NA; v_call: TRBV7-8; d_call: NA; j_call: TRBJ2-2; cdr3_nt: TGTGCCAGCAGCTCTACAGAGAACACCGGGGAGCTGTTTTTT; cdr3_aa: CASSSTENTGELFF
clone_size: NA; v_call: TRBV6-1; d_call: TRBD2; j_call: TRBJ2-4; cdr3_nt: TGTGCCAGCAGTGAAGTGGGAGCGGGAGGTTTCAAAAACATTCAGTACTTC; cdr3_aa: CASSEVGAGGFKNIQYF
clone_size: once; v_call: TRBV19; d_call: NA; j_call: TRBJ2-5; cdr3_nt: TGTGCCAGTAGTCCCCATCGGGAGACCCAGTACTTC; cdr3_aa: CASSPHRETQYF
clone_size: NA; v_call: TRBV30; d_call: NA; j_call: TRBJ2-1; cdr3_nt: TGTGCCTGGAGTGTACGACTAGCAGGGGATGAGCAGTTCTTC; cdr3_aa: CAWSVRLAGDEQFF
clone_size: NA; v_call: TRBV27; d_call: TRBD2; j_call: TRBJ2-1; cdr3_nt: TGTGCCAGCAGCCGGGGACTAGCAAATGAGCAGTTCTTC; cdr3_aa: CASSRGLANEQFF
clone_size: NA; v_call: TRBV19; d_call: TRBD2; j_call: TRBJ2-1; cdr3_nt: TGTGCCAGTAGTTCTCAGCGGGAGAACCACTACAATGAGCAGTTCTTC; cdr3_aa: CASSSQRENHYNEQFF
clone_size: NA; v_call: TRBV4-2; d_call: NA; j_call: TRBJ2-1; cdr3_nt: TGTGCCAGCAGCCAAGGGGGGGAGGGGGTGAATGAGCAGTTCTTC; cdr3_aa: CASSQGGEGVNEQFF
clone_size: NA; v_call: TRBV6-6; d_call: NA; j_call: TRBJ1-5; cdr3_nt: TGTGCCAGTACGGTGGGAGATGATCAGCCCCAGCATTTT; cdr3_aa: CASTVGDDQPQHF
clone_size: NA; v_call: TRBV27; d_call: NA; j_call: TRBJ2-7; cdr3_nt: TGTGCCAGCAGTCCCTCAGGTTACGAGCAGTACTTC; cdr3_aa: CASSPSGYEQYF
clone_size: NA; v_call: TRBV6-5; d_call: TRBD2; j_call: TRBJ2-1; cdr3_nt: TGTGCCAGCAGTTACTTGGCGGGAGTAAATGAGCAGTTCTTC; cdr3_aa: CASSYLAGVNEQFF
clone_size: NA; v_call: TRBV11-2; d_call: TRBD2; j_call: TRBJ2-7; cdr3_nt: TGTGCCAGCAGCTTAGCGATCGGAGCGGGGGCCTACGAGCAGTACTTC; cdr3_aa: CASSLAIGAGAYEQYF
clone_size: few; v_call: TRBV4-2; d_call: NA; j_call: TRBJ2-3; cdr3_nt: TGTGCCAGCAGCCAAGATCCTCGGTCCTGGAGCACAGATACGCAGTATTTT; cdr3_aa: CASSQDPRSWSTDTQYF
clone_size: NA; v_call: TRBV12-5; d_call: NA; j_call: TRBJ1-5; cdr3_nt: TGTGCTAGTGGTTTAGGTGAGGAGCCCCAGCATTTT; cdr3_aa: CASGLGEEPQHF
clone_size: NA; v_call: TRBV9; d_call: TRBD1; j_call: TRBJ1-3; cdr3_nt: TGTGCCAGCAGCGGACAGGGGACTGGAAACACCATATATTTT; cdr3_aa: CASSGQGTGNTIYF
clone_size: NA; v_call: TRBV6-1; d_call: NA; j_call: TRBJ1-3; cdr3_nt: TGTGCCAGCAGTGAGGGATTGTGGAGGGGAGGAAACACCATATATTTT; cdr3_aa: CASSEGLWRGGNTIYF
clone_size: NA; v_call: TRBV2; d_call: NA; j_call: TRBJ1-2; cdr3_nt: TGTGCCAGCAGTGACGGCGACAGATACTATGGCTACACCTTC; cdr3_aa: CASSDGDRYYGYTF
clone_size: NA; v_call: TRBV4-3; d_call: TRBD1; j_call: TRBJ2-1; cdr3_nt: TGCGCCAGCAGCCTACAGGGGGCTTACAATGAGCAGTTCTTC; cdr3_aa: CASSLQGAYNEQFF
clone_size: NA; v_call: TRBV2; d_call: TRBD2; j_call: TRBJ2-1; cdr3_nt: TGTGCCAGCAGTGTTTGGGGGAGGGCTGGGAATGAGCAGTTCTTC; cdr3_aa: CASSVWGRAGNEQFF
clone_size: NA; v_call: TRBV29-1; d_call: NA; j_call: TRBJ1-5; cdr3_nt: TGCAGCGTTGCGGAGGGGTATCAGCCCCAGCATTTT; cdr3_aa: CSVAEGYQPQHF
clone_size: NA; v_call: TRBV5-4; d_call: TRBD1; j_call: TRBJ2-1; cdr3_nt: TGTGCCAGCAGCTTCCCGGACAGGTTCGGTGAGCAGTTCTTC; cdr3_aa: CASSFPDRFGEQFF
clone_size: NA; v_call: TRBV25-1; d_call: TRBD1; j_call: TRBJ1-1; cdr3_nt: TGTGCCAGCAGGGGACAGGGGGCGAGTTTCTTCACTGAAGCTTTCTTT; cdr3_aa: CASRGQGASFFTEAFF
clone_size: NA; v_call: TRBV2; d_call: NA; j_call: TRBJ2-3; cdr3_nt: TGTGCCAGCGTCCGGGAGAGGGAAACAGATACGCAGTATTTT; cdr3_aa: CASVRERETDTQYF
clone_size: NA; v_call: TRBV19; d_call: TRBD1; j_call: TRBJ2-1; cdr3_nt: TGTGCCAGTAGTCAGGGACCGGGACAGTCAACGTTCTACAATGAGCAGTTCTTC; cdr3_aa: CASSQGPGQSTFYNEQFF
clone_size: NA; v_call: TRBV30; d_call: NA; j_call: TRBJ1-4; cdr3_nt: TGTGCCTGGAGTGGTGGACAGCTAAATGAAAAACTGTTTTTT; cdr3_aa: CAWSGGQLNEKLFF
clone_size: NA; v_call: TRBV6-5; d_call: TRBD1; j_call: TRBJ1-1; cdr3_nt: TGTGCCAGCAGTTACGACCCAGGGGGGAACACTGAAGCTTTCTTT; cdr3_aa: CASSYDPGGNTEAFF
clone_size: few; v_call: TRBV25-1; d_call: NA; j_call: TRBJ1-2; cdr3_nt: TGTGCCAGCAGTGAATCACAGGAAAATGACTACACCTTC; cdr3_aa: CASSESQENDYTF
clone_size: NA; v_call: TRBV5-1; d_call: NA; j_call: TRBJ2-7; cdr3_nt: TGCGCCAGCAGCTTGGTCCTAGCTAACAACGAGCAGTACTTC; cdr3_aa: CASSLVLANNEQYF
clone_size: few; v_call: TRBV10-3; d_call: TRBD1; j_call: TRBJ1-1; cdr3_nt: TGTGCCATCAGTGAAACACAACAGGGGCCGAACACTGAAGCTTTCTTT; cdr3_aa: CAISETQQGPNTEAFF
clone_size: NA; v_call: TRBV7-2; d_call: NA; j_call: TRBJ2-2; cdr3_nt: TGTGCCAGCAGCTTAGCGCTAGCCGGGGAGCTGTTTTTT; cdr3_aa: CASSLALAGELFF
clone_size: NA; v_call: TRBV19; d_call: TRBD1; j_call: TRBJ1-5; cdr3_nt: TGTGCCAGTTGGGACAGGGGCAATCAGCCCCAGCATTTT; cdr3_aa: CASWDRGNQPQHF
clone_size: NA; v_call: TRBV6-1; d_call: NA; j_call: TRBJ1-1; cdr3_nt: TGTGCCAGCACCGCACTACAGGGTATGAACACTGAAGCTTTCTTT; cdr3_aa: CASTALQGMNTEAFF